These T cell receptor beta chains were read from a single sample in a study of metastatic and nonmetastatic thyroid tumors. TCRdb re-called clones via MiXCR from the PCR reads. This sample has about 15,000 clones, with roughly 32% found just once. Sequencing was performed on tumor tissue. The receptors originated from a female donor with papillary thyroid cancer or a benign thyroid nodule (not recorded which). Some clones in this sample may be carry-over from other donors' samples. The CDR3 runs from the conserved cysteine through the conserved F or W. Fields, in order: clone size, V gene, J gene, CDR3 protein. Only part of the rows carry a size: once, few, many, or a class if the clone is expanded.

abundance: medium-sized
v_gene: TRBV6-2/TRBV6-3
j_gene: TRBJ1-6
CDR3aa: CASSYGRVKAISPLHF

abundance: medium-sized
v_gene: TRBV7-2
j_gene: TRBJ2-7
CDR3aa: CASSLGGSGGDEQYF

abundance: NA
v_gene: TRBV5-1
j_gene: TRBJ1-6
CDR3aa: CASSLEQGRSPLHF

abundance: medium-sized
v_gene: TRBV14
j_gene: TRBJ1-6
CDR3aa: CASSQDWAEGSSYNSPLHF

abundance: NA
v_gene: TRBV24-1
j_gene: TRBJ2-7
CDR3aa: CATSDASRATYEQYF

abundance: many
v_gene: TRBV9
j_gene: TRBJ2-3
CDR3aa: CASSDDTSGGAMDTQYF

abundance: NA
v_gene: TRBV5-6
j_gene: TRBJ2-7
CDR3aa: CASSLFGTGSSYEQYF

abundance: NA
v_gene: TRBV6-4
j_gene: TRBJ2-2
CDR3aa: CASSEGTGELFF

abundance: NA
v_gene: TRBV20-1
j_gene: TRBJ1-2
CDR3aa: CSATRGRGYGYTF

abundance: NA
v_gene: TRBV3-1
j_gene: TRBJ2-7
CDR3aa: CASIGRGAYEQYF

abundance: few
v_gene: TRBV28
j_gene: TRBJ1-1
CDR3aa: CASSLGQSAEAFF

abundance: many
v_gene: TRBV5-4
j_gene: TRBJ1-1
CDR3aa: CASSRDRATEAFF

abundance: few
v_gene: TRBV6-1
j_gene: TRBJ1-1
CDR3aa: CASSERASTEAFF

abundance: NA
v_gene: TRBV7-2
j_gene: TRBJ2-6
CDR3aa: CASSSAPTLTGANVLTF

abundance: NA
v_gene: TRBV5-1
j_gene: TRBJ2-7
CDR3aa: CASSRLGDYEQYF